This T cell receptor (beta chain) is from a study of neurological immune-mediated disorders. Synthesis of cDNA was carried out by template-switch 5'RACE. The reaction used 10-nucleotide random UMIs. In each sequencing run, over 170 million TCR-beta sequences were generated from 15-18 subjects. TCRdb re-called the 5' RACE reads through MiXCR, storing one row per CDR3 protein. The table records over 65,000 distinct CDR3 sequences, roughly 9% of them present only once. Comment on this clonotype: What it binds is not known. Possible read error: a much larger clone is one base away.

Germline CDR1 MDHEN, CDR2 SYDVKM. With V trimmed by 8 bases and J by 1 base, 5 bases remained unmatched. This CDR3 spans 14 amino acids. Study observations and caveats: Private repertoires in all groups were suggested by the absence of shared CDR3 amino acid sequences among expanded clones across subjects. Patients with HTLV-1-associated myelopathy showed the most TCR clonal expansion. Those with multiple sclerosis showed the least, falling below healthy controls.

This receptor was taken from a man in his fifties or sixties in good health. Sequencing was carried out using PBMCs. V is TRBV28 and J is TRBJ2-7; TRBD1 agrees at 10 bases. The CDR3: CASHWTGGSYEQYF. CDR3 in DNA: TGTGCCAGCCATTGGACAGGGGGATCCTACGAGCAGTACTTC.